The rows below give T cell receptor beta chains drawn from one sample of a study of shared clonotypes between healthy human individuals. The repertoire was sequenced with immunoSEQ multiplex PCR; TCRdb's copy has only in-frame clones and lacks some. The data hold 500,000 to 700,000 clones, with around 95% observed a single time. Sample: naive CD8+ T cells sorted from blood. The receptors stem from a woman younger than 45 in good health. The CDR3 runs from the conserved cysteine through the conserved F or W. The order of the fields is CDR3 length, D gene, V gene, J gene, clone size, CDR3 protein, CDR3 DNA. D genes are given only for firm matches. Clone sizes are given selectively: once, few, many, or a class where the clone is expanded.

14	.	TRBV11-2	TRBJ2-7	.	CASSQRRTPYEQYF	TGTGCCAGCAGCCAGCGACGGACTCCCTACGAGCAGTACTTC
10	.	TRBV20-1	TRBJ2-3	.	CSASIGTQYF	TGCAGTGCTTCAATCGGTACGCAGTATTTT
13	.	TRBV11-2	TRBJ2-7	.	CASSLALKVEQYF	TGTGCCAGCAGCTTAGCACTAAAGGTCGAGCAGTACTTC
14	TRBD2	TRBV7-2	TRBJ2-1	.	CASSLTSGSDEQFF	TGTGCCAGCAGCCTGACTAGCGGGAGTGATGAGCAGTTCTTC
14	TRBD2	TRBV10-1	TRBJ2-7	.	CASRPGRGAYEQYF	TGCGCCAGCCGCCCGGGGCGGGGGGCCTACGAGCAGTACTTC
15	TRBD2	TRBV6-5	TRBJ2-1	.	CASSYSPGLRNEQFF	TGTGCCAGCAGTTACAGCCCGGGACTAAGGAATGAGCAGTTCTTC
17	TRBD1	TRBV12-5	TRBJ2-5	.	CASAIGPTGGRGETQYF	TGTGCTAGTGCCATCGGACCAACAGGGGGCCGGGGAGAGACCCAGTACTTC
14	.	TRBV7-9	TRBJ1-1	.	CASRRPGSNTEAFF	TGTGCCAGCAGGCGTCCGGGTTCGAACACTGAAGCTTTCTTT
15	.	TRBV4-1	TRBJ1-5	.	CASSHSLSGNQPQHF	TGCGCCAGCAGCCATTCCCTATCCGGCAATCAGCCCCAGCATTTT
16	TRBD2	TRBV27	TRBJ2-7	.	CASSLVLAGGSYEQYF	TGTGCCAGCAGTTTAGTACTAGCGGGAGGGTCCTACGAGCAGTACTTC
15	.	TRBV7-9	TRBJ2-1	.	CASSLVTSSYNEQFF	TGTGCCAGCAGCTTAGTTACTAGCTCCTACAATGAGCAGTTCTTC
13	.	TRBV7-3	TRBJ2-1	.	CASSPKTGNEQFF	TGTGCCAGCAGCCCAAAGACAGGCAATGAGCAGTTCTTC
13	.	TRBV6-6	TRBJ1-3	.	CASSYSNGNTIYF	TGTGCCAGCAGTTACTCGAATGGAAACACCATATATTTT
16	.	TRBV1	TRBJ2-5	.	CTSSQGPPGVGETQYF	TGCACCAGCAGCCAAGGACCCCCGGGAGTCGGGGAGACCCAGTACTTC
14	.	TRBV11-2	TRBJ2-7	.	CASSLERGGYEQYF	TGTGCCAGCAGCTTAGAAAGAGGGGGCTACGAGCAGTACTTC
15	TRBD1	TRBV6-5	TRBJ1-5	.	CASSSQGSIGQPQHF	TGTGCCAGCAGTTCACAGGGGAGCATAGGACAGCCCCAGCATTTT
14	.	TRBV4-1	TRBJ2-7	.	CASSQVLGSDEQYF	TGCGCCAGCAGCCAAGTTCTGGGAAGCGACGAGCAGTACTTC
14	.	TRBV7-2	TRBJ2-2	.	CASSFPDNTGELFF	TGTGCCAGCAGCTTCCCGGATAACACCGGGGAGCTGTTTTTT
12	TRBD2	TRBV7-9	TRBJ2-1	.	CASSGLAGGWFF	TGTGCCAGCAGCGGACTAGCGGGGGGGTGGTTCTTC
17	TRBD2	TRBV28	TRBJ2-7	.	CASSLFLTSGEGYEQYF	TGTGCCAGCAGTTTATTTTTGACTAGCGGGGAAGGTTACGAGCAGTACTTC
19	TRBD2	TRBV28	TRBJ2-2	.	CASSFGLAGGLMNTGELFF	TGTGCCAGCAGTTTTGGACTAGCGGGAGGTCTAATGAACACCGGGGAGCTGTTTTTT
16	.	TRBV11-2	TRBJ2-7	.	CASSLGPGGRTYEQYF	TGTGCCAGCAGCTTAGGCCCCGGGGGAAGGACCTACGAGCAGTACTTC
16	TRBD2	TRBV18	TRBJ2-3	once	CASSPGLAGDPDTQYF	TGTGCCAGCTCACCGGGACTAGCGGGAGATCCAGATACGCAGTATTTT
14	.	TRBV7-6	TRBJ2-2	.	CASSLLAGTGELFF	TGTGCCAGCAGCTTACTTGCTGGCACCGGGGAGCTGTTTTTT
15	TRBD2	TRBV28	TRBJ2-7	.	CASSLGRGSTYEQYF	TGTGCCAGCAGTTTGGGGAGGGGATCCACCTACGAGCAGTACTTC
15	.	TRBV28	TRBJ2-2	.	CASSYLGASAGELFF	TGTGCCAGCAGTTACCTCGGGGCCTCAGCCGGGGAGCTGTTTTTT
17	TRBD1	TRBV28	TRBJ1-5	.	CASSPPTGIGGNQPQHF	TGTGCCAGCAGTCCGCCGACAGGGATAGGGGGCAATCAGCCCCAGCATTTT
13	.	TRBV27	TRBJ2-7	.	CASSFTGIHEQYF	TGTGCCAGCAGTTTCACAGGGATCCACGAGCAGTACTTC
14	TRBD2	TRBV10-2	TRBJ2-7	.	CASSGTSGGYEQYF	TGCGCCAGCAGTGGTACTAGCGGGGGCTACGAGCAGTACTTC